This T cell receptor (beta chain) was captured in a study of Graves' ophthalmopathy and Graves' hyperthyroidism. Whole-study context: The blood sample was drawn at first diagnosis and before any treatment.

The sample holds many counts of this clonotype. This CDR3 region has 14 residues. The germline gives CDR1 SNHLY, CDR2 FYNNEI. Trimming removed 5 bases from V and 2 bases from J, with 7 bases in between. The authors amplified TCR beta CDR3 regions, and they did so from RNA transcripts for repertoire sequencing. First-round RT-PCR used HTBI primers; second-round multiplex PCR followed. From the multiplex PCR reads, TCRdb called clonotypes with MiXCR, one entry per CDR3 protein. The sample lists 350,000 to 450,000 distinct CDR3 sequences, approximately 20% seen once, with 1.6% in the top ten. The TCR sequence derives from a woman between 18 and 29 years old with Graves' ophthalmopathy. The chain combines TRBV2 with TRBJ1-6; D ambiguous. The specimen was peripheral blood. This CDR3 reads CASSPGTYNSPLHF. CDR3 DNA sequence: TGTGCCAGCAGTCCCGGGACCTATAATTCACCCCTCCACTTT.